The count of the clone carrying this T cell receptor beta chain is one. These data belong to a study of blood T cell repertoires in COVID-19. Overall study: Italy, Spain and the United States were the sources of the convalescent and acute COVID-19 samples. Sources were T cells, B-cell-depleted T cells, or PBMCs; the material itself was cDNA or gDNA.

Participant-reported clinical history was the basis for cohort assignment. Original data processing: By means of reference gene primer amplification, nucleated cell counts were estimated. The repertoire was sequenced with immunoSEQ multiplex PCR; TCRdb's copy has only in-frame clones and lacks some. From that table come the V and J calls and clone size; the DNA was used to work out D and trimming. The data hold around 200,000 clones, with 70% to 90% observed a single time. V was pared by 4 bases and J by 1 base, with 13 bases between. The CDR3 totals 15 residues. CDR1 and CDR2 from the germline V gene are SGHNT and YENEEA.

The receptor's source is a woman aged 30 to 39 who had been exposed to COVID-19. Sequences were obtained from PBMCs or T cells enriched from blood (not recorded which). The chain has TRBV11-3 and TRBJ1-1; tentative D call: TRBD1 (5 bases). The CDR3 sequence: CASSSSGGKNTEAFF. As DNA, the CDR3 is TGTGCCAGCAGCTCGAGCGGGGGTAAGAACACTGAAGCTTTCTTT. The variable domain in full, with the rest retrieved from reference TRBV11-3 and TRBJ1-1, is EAGVVQSPRYKIIEKKQPVAFWCNPISGHNTLYWYLQNLGQGPELLIRYENEEAVDDSQLPKDRFSAERLKGVDSTLKIQPAELGDSAVYLCASSSSGGKNTEAFFGQGTRLTVV.